The 24 T cell receptor beta chains below all came from one sample that was sequenced in a study of control samples from healthy donors and cancer patients. Clones were read by immunoSEQ multiplex PCR, and TCRdb kept only the in-frame ones, dropping some. The table records 100,000 to 150,000 clones, about 92% of them present only once. Sample: PBMCs. The receptor source for this set is a man in his forties or fifties with head and neck cancer.

The genes are TRBV30 and TRBJ1-1, with TRBD1 as a possible D gene (6 bases). Germline V gives CDR1 GTSNPN, CDR2 SVGIG (reference sequence). CDR3 length equals 15 residues. The V end was cut by 2 bases, the J end by 5 bases, with 18 bases between. CDR3 in DNA: TGTGCCTGGAGTCCTATCATCCGGGACACTACTGAAGCTTTCTTT. This translates into CAWSPIIRDTTEAFF.

This chain connects TRBV6-2 or TRBV6-3 to TRBJ1-6; unclear D gene. Germline loops: CDR1 MNHEY, CDR2 SVGEGT. V shed 6 bases and J shed 0 bases, with 12 bases lying between them. This CDR3 has 16 residues. CDR3 in DNA: TGTGCCAGCAGCTCCGCCCGGAGCTCCTATAATTCACCCCTCCACTTT. Translation: CASSSARSSYNSPLHF.

V usage is TRBV5-6 and J usage is TRBJ2-2; no reliable D call. Germline values: CDR1 SGHDT, CDR2 YYEEEE. V shed 1 base and J shed 6 bases, with 19 bases lying between them. The CDR3 is 17 residues long. CDR3 loop: CASSLWSGVQAAGELFF. The CDR3 DNA is TGTGCCAGCAGCTTGTGGAGTGGGGTGCAAGCCGCCGGGGAGCTGTTTTTT.

The V call is TRBV9, the J call TRBJ1-2; no clear D gene. V gave up 0 bases and J gave up 4 bases, with 7 bases separating them. The CDR3 has 13 residues. Germline V gene lookup returns CDR1 SGDLS and CDR2 YYNGEE. DNA of the CDR3: TGTGCCAGCAGCGTAGGGGGTTCCTATGGCTACACCTTC. Translated, it gives CASSVGGSYGYTF. Variable domain in full (rest from reference TRBV9 and TRBJ1-2): DSGVTQTPKHLITATGQRVTLRCSPRSGDLSVYWYQQSLDQGLQFLIQYYNGEERAKGNILERFSAQQFPDLHSELNLSSLELGDSALYFCASSVGGSYGYTFGSGTRLTVV.

The chain is built from TRBV23-1 and TRBJ1-2; 10 bases align to TRBD1. TRBV23-1 is given ORF status, its function remaining uncertain. V trimming: 3 bases; J trimming: 3 bases; junction bases outside the gene matches: 7. The CDR3 extends over 16 amino acids. CDR3 sequence: CASSHLDRGGDYGYTF. In nucleotides, the CDR3 is TGCGCCAGCAGTCATCTGGACAGGGGGGGCGACTATGGCTACACCTTC.

The chain is built from TRBV20-1 and TRBJ1-1; the match to TRBD1 covers 8 bases. Germline V gene data show CDR1 as DFQATT and CDR2 as SNEGSKA (reference sequence). This CDR3 is built from 16 residues. V shed 3 bases, J shed 4 bases, and the junction held 13 bases outside the gene matches. CDR3 nucleotides: TGCAGTGCTAGTGAATATGCAGGGGGCCTCTCCACTGAAGCTTTCTTT. It translates to CSASEYAGGLSTEAFF.

This clone was found a few times. CDR3 DNA: TGTGCCAGCAGTGGACAGACGGCACAGTACTTC. It yields the protein CASSGQTAQYF. The chain links TRBV2 to TRBJ2-7, with a tentative D call TRBD1 (5 bases). The V end was cut by 4 bases, the J end by 10 bases, with 11 bases between. The CDR3 is 11 amino acids. The germline V gene has CDR1 SNHLY and CDR2 FYNNEI.

The chain has TRBV28 and TRBJ1-2, with D possibly TRBD1 on 6 matching bases. Between the trimmed V and J ends, which lost 4 bases and 4 bases, there was a span of 13 bases. The CDR3 covers 14 residues. CDR1 and CDR2 (germline): MDHEN, SYDVKM. This chain's CDR3 is CASSSPQGPYGYTF. The CDR3 coding sequence is TGTGCCAGCAGTTCTCCACAGGGCCCCTATGGCTACACCTTC.

V gene TRBV28 combines with J gene TRBJ2-7; no reliable D call. The germline V and J ends were trimmed by 4 bases and 3 bases, with 13 bases remaining between them. Looked up from germline, CDR1 is MDHEN and CDR2 is SYDVKM. There are 14 residues in the CDR3. The CDR3 region is CASSSLGILYEQYF. The CDR3 DNA reads TGTGCCAGCAGTTCGCTGGGGATCCTCTACGAGCAGTACTTC.

The chain links TRBV7-2 to TRBJ2-1; D unresolved. The V gene's germline CDR1 is SGHTA and CDR2 FQGNSA. With 3 bases removed from V and 3 bases from J, the gap between germline ends came to 12 bases. The CDR3 loop spans 15 amino acids. The CDR3 sequence: CASSFVERFYNEQFF. Written as DNA, the CDR3 is TGTGCCAGCAGCTTTGTTGAGAGGTTCTACAATGAGCAGTTCTTC.

The chain uses TRBV5-1 and TRBJ1-3; tentatively, D is TRBD1 (6 bases). CDR1 and CDR2 (germline): SGHRS, YFSETQ. Trimming took off 0 bases at V and 4 bases at J, with 11 bases between the two ends. This CDR3 has 15 residues. The CDR3: CASSLEGGLGNTIYF. For the CDR3, the DNA is TGCGCCAGCAGCTTGGAGGGGGGTCTAGGAAACACCATATATTTT.

The table lists this clone with a count of one. The chain uses TRBV6-5 and TRBJ2-5, with 9 bases aligning to TRBD2. CDR3 length: 14 amino acids. V shed 6 bases, J shed 6 bases, and the junction held 8 bases outside the gene matches. Germline CDR1 reads MNHEY; CDR2 reads SVGAGI. The CDR3 protein is CASSSGGRGKTQYF. The DNA of the CDR3 is TGTGCCAGCAGCAGCGGGGGGCGCGGAAAGACCCAGTACTTC.

This chain uses TRBV6-5 with TRBJ1-1; 7 bases map to TRBD1. CDR3 length: 12 amino acids. Trimming at V came to 8 bases and at J to 5 bases, leaving 5 bases not matched to a gene. Germline lookup yields CDR1 MNHEY and CDR2 SVGAGI. Here the CDR3 DNA reads TGTGCCAGCCAGGGGGGAAAGACTGAAGCTTTCTTT. Protein sequence: CASQGGKTEAFF.

This sequence joins TRBV19 and TRBJ1-1; 8 bases map to TRBD1. The CDR3 spans 16 residues. From germline, CDR1 is LNHDA and CDR2 SQIVND (reference sequence). V was pared by 3 bases and J by 5 bases, with 11 bases of the junction left unmatched. The CDR3 nucleotides read TGTGCCAGTAGTATTGGTTTGACAGGGGCTTCGACTGAAGCTTTCTTT. Protein: CASSIGLTGASTEAFF.

This chain joins TRBV18 and TRBJ1-6; D remains unclear. Trimming took 4 bases from V and 6 from J, leaving 10 bases between them. The CDR3 is 14 residues long. CDR1 is KGHSH and CDR2 is LQKENI in the germline V gene. The CDR3 reads CASSQRSVNSPLHF. In DNA, the CDR3 is TGTGCCAGCTCACAGCGCTCCGTTAATTCACCCCTCCACTTT.

J is TRBJ2-5 and V is TRBV19; D may be TRBD2 (7 bases). V was cut by 1 base and J by 2 bases, with 11 bases left in between. This CDR3 is 15 amino acids long. Germline assignment: CDR1 LNHDA and CDR2 SQIVND (reference sequence). As DNA, the CDR3 is TGTGCCAGTAGTATAGTAGGGGGGGGGCAAGAGACCCAGTACTTC. It codes for CASSIVGGGQETQYF.

This sequence joins TRBV5-4 and TRBJ1-2; 7 bases match TRBD1. Germline trimming cut 0 bases from V and 5 bases from J; bases unmatched to any gene: 4. The CDR3 has 14 amino acids. Per the germline V gene, CDR1 is SGHNT and CDR2 is YYREEE (reference sequence). CDR3 protein: CASSLAPGGYGYTF. CDR3 bases: TGTGCCAGCAGCTTGGCCCCAGGGGGATATGGCTACACCTTC.

The chain couples TRBV6-6 to TRBJ1-4; D gene ambiguous. Trimming pared 5 bases from V and 4 bases from J, leaving 20 bases between. The CDR3 spans 17 residues. The germline V gene encodes CDR1 MNHNY and CDR2 SVGAGI (reference sequence). The CDR3 DNA sequence: TGTGCCAGCAGTCAAAACCCTATCCAGAGCCTTAATGAAAAACTGTTTTTT. It codes for CASSQNPIQSLNEKLFF.

J is TRBJ2-5 and V is TRBV7-9; no firm D call. There are 13 residues in the CDR3. The germline gives CDR1 SEHNR, CDR2 FQNEAQ (reference sequence). Trimming took 4 bases from V and 9 from J, leaving 15 bases between them. Written as DNA, the CDR3 is TGTGCCAGCAGCTCCAGACTCTCCTCTGCCCAGTACTTC. It translates to CASSSRLSSAQYF.

J is TRBJ2-7 and V is TRBV19, with 11 nucleotides matching TRBD1. CDR1 is LNHDA, CDR2 SQIVND, per germline (reference sequence). This CDR3 region has 15 residues. Trimming at V came to 4 bases and at J to 1 base, leaving 3 bases not matched to a gene. CDR3 sequence: CASSNRDRGSYEQYF. The CDR3 bases are TGTGCCAGTAGTAACCGGGACAGGGGGTCCTACGAGCAGTACTTC.

The chain's CDR3 is CASSLVLSTKEFDTQYF. CDR3 DNA sequence: TGTGCCAGCAGCTTGGTGCTCTCTACCAAGGAGTTCGATACGCAGTATTTT. The chain joins TRBV5-8 to TRBJ2-3; D is uncertain. The CDR3 loop spans 17 amino acids. V lost 0 bases and J lost 6, with 20 bases in between. CDR1 and CDR2 from the germline V gene are SGHTS and YDEGEE.

The rearrangement joins TRBV7-2 to TRBJ2-7, with a possible D match to TRBD1 (6 bases). The CDR3 has 14 amino acids. Looked up from germline, CDR1 is SGHTA and CDR2 is FQGNSA. Trimming removed 3 bases at V and 0 bases at J, with 9 bases between. This chain's CDR3 is CASSFRGTSYEQYF. The CDR3 nucleotides are TGTGCCAGCAGCTTTAGGGGGACCTCCTACGAGCAGTACTTC.

The table lists this clone with a count of one. The chain carries TRBV18 and TRBJ2-3; no reliable D call. Germline V gene data show CDR1 as KGHSH and CDR2 as LQKENI. The length of the CDR3 is 15 residues. V gave up 1 base and J gave up 1 base, with 9 bases separating them. CDR3 sequence: CASSPQAVGTDTQYF. The DNA of the CDR3 is TGTGCCAGCTCACCACAGGCAGTCGGCACAGATACGCAGTATTTT.

The V gene is TRBV28, the J gene TRBJ1-1; D uncertain. The CDR3 runs to 11 residues. Trimming removed 5 bases from V and 6 bases from J, with 7 bases in between. Germline V gene sequence: CDR1 MDHEN, CDR2 SYDVKM. The CDR3 DNA follows: TGTGCCAGCAGTCGAGGGCCTGAAGCTTTCTTT. It is translated as CASSRGPEAFF. Together with reference TRBV28 and TRBJ1-1, the CDR3 gives the full variable domain: DVKVTQSSRYLVKRTGEKVFLECVQDMDHENMFWYRQDPGLGLRLIYFSYDVKMKEKGDIPEGYSVSREKKERFSLILESASTNQTSMYLCASSRGPEAFFGQGTRLTVV.